The source of this T cell receptor beta chain is a study of blood T cell repertoires in COVID-19. This CDR3 comprises 15 residues. Trimming stripped 3 bases from V and 8 bases from J, with 19 bases between. Germline assignment: CDR1 SGHTA and CDR2 FQGNSA. The protocol was immunoSEQ multiplex PCR, while the TCRdb copy is restricted to in-frame clones and leaves out a portion. The sample contains 200,000 to 250,000 clones, approximately 87% of which appear only once. The sequenced sample consisted of peripheral blood. The J gene is TRBJ1-2, the V gene TRBV7-2, with a weak D call TRBD1 (6 bases). The sequence was collected from a woman between 45 and 65 years old with acute or convalescent COVID-19. CDR3 loop: CASSLIDRSGGGYTF. The CDR3 coding sequence is TGTGCCAGCAGCTTGATCGACAGGTCGGGAGGGGGCTACACCTTC.